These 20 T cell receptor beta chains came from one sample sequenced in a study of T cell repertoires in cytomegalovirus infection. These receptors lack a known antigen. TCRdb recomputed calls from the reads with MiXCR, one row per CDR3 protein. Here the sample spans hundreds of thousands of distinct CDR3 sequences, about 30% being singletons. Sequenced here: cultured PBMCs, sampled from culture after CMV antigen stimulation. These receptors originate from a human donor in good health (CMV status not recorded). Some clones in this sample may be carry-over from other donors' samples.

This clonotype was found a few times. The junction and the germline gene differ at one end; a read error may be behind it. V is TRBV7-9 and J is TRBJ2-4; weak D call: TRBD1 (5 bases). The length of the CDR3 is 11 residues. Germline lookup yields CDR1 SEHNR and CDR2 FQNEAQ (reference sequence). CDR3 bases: TGTGCCAGCAGCTCGAATGTAAAGGGGCCCTTC. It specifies CASSSNVKGPF.

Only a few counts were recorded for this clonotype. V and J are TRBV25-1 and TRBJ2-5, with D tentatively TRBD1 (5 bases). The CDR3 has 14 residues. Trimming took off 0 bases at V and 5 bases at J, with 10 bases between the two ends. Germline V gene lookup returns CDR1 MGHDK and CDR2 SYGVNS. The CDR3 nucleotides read TGTGCCAGCAGTGAATATCTTAAGGGGGAGACCCAGTACTTC. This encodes CASSEYLKGETQYF.

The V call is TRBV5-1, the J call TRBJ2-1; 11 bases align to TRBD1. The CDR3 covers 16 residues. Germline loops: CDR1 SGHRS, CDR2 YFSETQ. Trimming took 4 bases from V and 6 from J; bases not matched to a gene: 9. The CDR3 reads CASSQLGQGEGNEQFF. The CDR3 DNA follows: TGCGCCAGCAGCCAACTGGGACAGGGGGAAGGCAATGAGCAGTTCTTC.

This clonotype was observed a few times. This CDR3 reads CASSPPWDADMDEQFF. The CDR3 nucleotides read TGTGCCAGCAGCCCCCCGTGGGACGCAGATATGGATGAGCAGTTCTTC. The chain recombines TRBV7-8 with TRBJ2-1, with D perhaps given as TRBD1 or TRBD2 (5 bases each). Germline loops: CDR1 SGHVS, CDR2 FQNEAQ. V was pared by 5 bases and J by 8 bases, with 22 bases between. The CDR3 is 16 residues long.

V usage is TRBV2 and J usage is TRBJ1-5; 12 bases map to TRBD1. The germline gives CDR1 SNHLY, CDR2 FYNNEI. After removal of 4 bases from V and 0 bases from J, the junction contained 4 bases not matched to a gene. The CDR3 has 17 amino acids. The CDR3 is CASSAGQGAISNQPQHF. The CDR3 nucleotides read TGTGCCAGCAGTGCGGGACAGGGGGCGATTAGCAATCAGCCCCAGCATTTT. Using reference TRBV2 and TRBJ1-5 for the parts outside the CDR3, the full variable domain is EPEVTQTPSHQVTQMGQEVILRCVPISNHLYFYWYRQILGQKVEFLVSFYNNEISEKSEIFDDQFSVERPDGSNFTLKIRSTKLEDSAMYFCASSAGQGAISNQPQHFGDGTRLSIL.

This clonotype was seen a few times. CDR3 bases: TGTGCCAGCAGCTTAAAGGAAGTGACAGGGACCCAGTACTTC. The encoded protein is CASSLKEVTGTQYF. The J gene is TRBJ2-5, the V gene TRBV7-9; tentative D call: TRBD1 (6 bases). Germline V CDR1 and CDR2: SEHNR, FQNEAQ (reference sequence). The CDR3 spans 14 residues. Trimming left V 2 bases short and J 7 bases short, with 14 bases between.

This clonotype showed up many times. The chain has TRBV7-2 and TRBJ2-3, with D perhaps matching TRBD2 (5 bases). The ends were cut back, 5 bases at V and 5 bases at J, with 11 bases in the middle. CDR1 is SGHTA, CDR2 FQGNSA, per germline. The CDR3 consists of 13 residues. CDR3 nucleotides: TGTGCCAGCAGCCCCAATGGAGGAGATACGCAGTATTTT. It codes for CASSPNGGDTQYF.

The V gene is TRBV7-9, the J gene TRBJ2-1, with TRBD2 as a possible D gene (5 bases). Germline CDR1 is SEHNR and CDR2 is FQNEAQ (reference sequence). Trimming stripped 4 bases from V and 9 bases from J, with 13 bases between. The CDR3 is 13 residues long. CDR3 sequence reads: CASSSSTRGEQFF. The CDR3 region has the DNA TGTGCCAGCAGCTCGTCGACTCGGGGTGAGCAGTTCTTC.

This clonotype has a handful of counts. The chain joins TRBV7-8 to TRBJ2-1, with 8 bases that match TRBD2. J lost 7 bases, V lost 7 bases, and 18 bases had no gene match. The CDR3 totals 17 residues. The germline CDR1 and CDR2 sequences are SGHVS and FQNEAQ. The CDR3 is CASTPFRLAGDKNEQFF. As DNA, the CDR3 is TGTGCCAGCACCCCGTTCAGGCTAGCGGGCGATAAGAATGAGCAGTTCTTC. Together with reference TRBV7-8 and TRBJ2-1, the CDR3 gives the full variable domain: GAGVSQSPRYKVAKRGQDVALRCDPISGHVSLFWYQQALGQGPEFLTYFQNEAQLDKSGLPSDRFFAERPEGSVSTLKIQRTQQEDSAVYLCASTPFRLAGDKNEQFFGPGTRLTVL.

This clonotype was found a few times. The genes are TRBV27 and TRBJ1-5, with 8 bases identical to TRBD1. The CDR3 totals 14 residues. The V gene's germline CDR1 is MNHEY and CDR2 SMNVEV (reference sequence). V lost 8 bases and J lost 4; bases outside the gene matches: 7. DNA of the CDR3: TGTGCCAGCGGAAGGACAGGGCCTAATCAGCCCCAGCATTTT. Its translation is CASGRTGPNQPQHF.

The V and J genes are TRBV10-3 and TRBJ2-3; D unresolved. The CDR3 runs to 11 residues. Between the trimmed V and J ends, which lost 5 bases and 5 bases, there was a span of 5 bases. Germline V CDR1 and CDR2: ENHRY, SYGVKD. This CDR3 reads CAISTGDTQYF. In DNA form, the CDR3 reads TGTGCCATCAGTACCGGAGATACGCAGTATTTT.

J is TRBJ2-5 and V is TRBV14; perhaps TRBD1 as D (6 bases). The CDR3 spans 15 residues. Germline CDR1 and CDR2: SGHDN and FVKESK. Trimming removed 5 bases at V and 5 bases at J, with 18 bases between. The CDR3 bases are TGTGCCAGCAGCTACAAGACAGGCACAGGGGAGACCCAGTACTTC. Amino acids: CASSYKTGTGETQYF.

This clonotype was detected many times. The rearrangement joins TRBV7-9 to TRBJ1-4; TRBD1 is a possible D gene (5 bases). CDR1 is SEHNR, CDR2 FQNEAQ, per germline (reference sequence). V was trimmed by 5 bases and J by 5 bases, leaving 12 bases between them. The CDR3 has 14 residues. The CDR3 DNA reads TGTGCCAGCAGCCCCTGGGGCCGCAATGAAAAACTGTTTTTT. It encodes CASSPWGRNEKLFF.

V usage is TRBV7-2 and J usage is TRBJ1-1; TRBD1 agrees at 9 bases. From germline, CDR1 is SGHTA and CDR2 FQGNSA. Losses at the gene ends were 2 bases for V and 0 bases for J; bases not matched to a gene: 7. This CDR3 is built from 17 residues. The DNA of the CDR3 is TGTGCCAGCAGCTTAATTGGGACAGGGCCCCTGAACACTGAAGCTTTCTTT. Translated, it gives CASSLIGTGPLNTEAFF.

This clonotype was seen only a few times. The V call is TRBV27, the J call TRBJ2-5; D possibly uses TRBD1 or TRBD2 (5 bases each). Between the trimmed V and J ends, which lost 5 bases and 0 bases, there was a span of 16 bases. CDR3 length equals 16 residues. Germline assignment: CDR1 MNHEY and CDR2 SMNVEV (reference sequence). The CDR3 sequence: CASSPIGTQYQETQYF. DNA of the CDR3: TGTGCCAGCAGTCCCATCGGGACCCAGTACCAAGAGACCCAGTACTTC.

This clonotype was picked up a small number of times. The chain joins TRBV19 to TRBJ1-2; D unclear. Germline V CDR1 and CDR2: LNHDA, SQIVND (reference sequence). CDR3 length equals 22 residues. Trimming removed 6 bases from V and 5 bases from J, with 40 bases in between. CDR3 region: CASRTRPTRPIIQSSIAYGYTF. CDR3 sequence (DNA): TGTGCCAGTAGAACCAGGCCAACCCGACCCATAATACAGTCATCCATCGCTTATGGCTACACCTTC.

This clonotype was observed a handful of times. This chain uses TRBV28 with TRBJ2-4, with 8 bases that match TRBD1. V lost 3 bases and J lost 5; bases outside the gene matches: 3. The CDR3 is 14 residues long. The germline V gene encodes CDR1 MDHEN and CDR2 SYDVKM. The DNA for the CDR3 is TGTGCCAGCAGTTTGGGGACAGGAGAAAACATTCAGTACTTC. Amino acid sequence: CASSLGTGENIQYF.

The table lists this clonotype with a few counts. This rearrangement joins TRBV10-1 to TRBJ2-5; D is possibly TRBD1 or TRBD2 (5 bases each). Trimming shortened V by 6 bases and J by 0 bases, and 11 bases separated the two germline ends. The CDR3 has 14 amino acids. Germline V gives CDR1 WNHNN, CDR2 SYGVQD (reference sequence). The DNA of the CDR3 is TGCGCCAGCAGCGAGGGGACCAACCAAGAGACCCAGTACTTC. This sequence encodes CASSEGTNQETQYF.

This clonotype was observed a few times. This CDR3 is CASSLLGFSINEQFF. CDR3 DNA: TGCGCCAGCAGCCTCCTCGGGTTTAGCATCAATGAGCAGTTCTTC. This chain links TRBV4-1 with TRBJ2-1, with D unclear. Germline CDR1 and CDR2: MGHRA and YSYEKL. V gave up 4 bases and J gave up 6 bases, with 16 bases separating them. This CDR3 has 15 amino acids.

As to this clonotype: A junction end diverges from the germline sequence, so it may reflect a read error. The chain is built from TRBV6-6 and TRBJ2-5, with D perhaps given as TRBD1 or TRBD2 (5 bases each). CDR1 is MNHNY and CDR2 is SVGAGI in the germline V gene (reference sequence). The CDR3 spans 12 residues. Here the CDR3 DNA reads TGTGCCAGCAGCCAAGCCCTACGGGGCTTGGACTTC. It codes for CASSQALRGLDF.